The present TCR beta chain was sequenced within a study of shared clonotypes between healthy human individuals. Findings of the study overall: An effect of sequencing depth on clonotype sharing among donors was expected.

Naive CD8 cells, CD45RO-negative and positively selected for CCR7, excluded terminally differentiated effector memory CD45RA+ cells. The CDR3 totals 14 residues. Germline V lookup: CDR1 MNHEY, CDR2 SMNVEV (reference sequence). Trimming took off 2 bases at V and 2 bases at J, with 10 bases between the two ends. Profiled with immunoSEQ multiplex PCR; TCRdb holds only in-frame clones, not every one. This table has millions of clones, just over 90% appearing once. On this clone itself: Its antigen is unidentified. Other DNA sequences in this specimen translate into the identical CDR3.

The sequencing input was naive CD8+ T cells from PBMCs. This sequence was found in a man between 18 and 29 years old in good health. Some clones in this sample may be carry-over from other donors' samples. The chain employs TRBV27 and TRBJ2-7, with D tentatively TRBD2 (5 bases). DNA for the CDR3: TGTGCCAGCAGTTTAAACCCAGCGGCCTACGAGCAGTACTTC. Translating it yields CASSLNPAAYEQYF.